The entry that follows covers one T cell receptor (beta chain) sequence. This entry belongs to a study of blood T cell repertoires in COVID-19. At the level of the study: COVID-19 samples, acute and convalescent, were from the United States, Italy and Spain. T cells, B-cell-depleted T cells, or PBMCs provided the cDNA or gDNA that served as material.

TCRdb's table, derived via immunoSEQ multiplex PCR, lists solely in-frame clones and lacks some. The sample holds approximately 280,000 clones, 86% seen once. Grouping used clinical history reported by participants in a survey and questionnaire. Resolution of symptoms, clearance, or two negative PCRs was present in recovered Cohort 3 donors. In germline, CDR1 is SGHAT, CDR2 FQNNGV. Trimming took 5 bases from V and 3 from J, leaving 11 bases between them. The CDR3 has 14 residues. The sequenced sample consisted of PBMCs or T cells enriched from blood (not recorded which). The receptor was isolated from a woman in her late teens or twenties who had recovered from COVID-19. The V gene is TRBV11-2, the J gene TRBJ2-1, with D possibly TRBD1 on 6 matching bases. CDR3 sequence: CASSDGQFYNEQFF. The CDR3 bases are TGTGCCAGCAGCGACGGACAGTTCTACAATGAGCAGTTCTTC.